This paragraph reports one T cell receptor beta chain. This record belongs to a study of blood T cell repertoires in COVID-19. Study-wide context: In each case, the material was cDNA or gDNA derived from T cells, B-cell-depleted T cells, or PBMCs.

V shed 8 bases and J shed 0 bases, with 13 bases lying between them. Germline CDR1 and CDR2: KGHSH and LQKENI. The CDR3 is made up of 14 amino acids. Under the authors' procedure: Estimates of nucleated cell counts were drawn from the amplification of reference gene primers. This table comes from immunoSEQ multiplex PCR, and its TCRdb copy is limited to in-frame clones, with some not included. The V and J calls and clone size are taken from that table; D and trimming were inferred from the DNA. The data contain 250,000 to 400,000 clones, around 88% of them singletons. Enrolled during active infection, Seattle patients were then followed longitudinally.

The chain combines TRBV18 with TRBJ1-2; possibly TRBD1 for D (6 bases). This clonotype was obtained from a woman in her twenties or thirties with COVID-19, enrolled during active disease. Input material: peripheral blood. CDR3 coding DNA: TGTGCCAGCAGTGGGGGCTCGACTAACTATGGCTACACCTTC. It yields the protein CASSGGSTNYGYTF. Variable domain in full (rest from reference TRBV18 and TRBJ1-2): NAGVMQNPRHLVRRRGQEARLRCSPMKGHSHVYWYRQLPEEGLKFMVYLQKENIIDESGMPKERFSAEFPKEGPSILRIQQVVRGDSAAYFCASSGGSTNYGYTFGSGTRLTVV.